This passage covers 21 T cell receptor beta chains from one sample sequenced in a study of neurological immune-mediated disorders (dated by TCRdb to 2018 to 2020). Sample time point, as interpreted from the label and publication: longitudinal time-point 1 (baseline). Library creation used 5' RACE. The run used an Illumina HiSeq 2500. TCRdb passed the public sequencing reads through fastp at Q25 and MiXCR, retaining productive beta sequences. All rows with the same CDR3 protein become a single entry with the most common DNA and genes. This sample comprises over 55,000 distinct CDR3 sequences, around 10% of them detected only once. The ten top clones hold 6% to 8.5% of the sample. Sequencing used PBMCs. These receptors all stem from a male donor with HTLV-1-associated myelopathy (HAM/TSP).

The chain employs TRBV7-3 and TRBJ2-5, with 8 bases matching TRBD2. Germline CDR1 is SGHTA and CDR2 is FQGTGA. The V gene end was trimmed by 7 bases and the J gene end by 2 bases; junction bases not matched to a gene: 6. The CDR3 spans 14 residues. CDR3 sequence: CASNLRGGQETQYF. Written as DNA, the CDR3 is TGTGCCAGCAACCTACGCGGGGGGCAAGAGACCCAGTACTTC.

There are many counts of this clonotype. This sequence joins TRBV5-1 and TRBJ1-1; D is uncertain. Trimming shortened V by 1 base and J by 0 bases, and 7 bases separated the two germline ends. The germline V gene encodes CDR1 SGHRS and CDR2 YFSETQ. This CDR3 is 14 amino acids long. CDR3 residues: CASSLTDMNTEAFF. The DNA of the CDR3 is TGCGCCAGCAGCTTGACAGACATGAACACTGAAGCTTTCTTT.

This clonotype was seen many times. The chain carries TRBV29-1 and TRBJ2-7; D is unclear. Trimming took 6 bases from V and 6 from J, leaving 9 bases between them. This CDR3 is 10 amino acids long. CDR1 and CDR2 (germline): SQVTM, ANQGSEA. The CDR3 here is CSVLFSEQYF. DNA for the CDR3: TGCAGCGTACTTTTTAGCGAGCAGTACTTC.

This clonotype appeared many times. V is TRBV27 and J is TRBJ2-2; D assignment may be TRBD1 or TRBD2 (5 bases each). The germline V gene has CDR1 MNHEY and CDR2 SMNVEV (reference sequence). The CDR3 sequence is 16 residues long. The V and J ends lost 1 base and 6 bases respectively, with 15 bases between them. As DNA, the CDR3 is TGTGCCAGCAGTTTATTGCCGGGGTGGGGCTCCGGGGAGCTGTTTTTT. It codes for CASSLLPGWGSGELFF.

In this sample, this clonotype turned up many times. V usage is TRBV20-1 and J usage is TRBJ2-5, with 14 bases identical to TRBD2. Germline V gene lookup returns CDR1 DFQATT and CDR2 SNEGSKA (reference sequence). The V gene end was trimmed by 2 bases and the J gene end by 4 bases; junction bases not matched to a gene: 3. The CDR3 covers 15 residues. The DNA of the CDR3 is TGCAGTGCTAGACCCGGGACTAGCGGGGGAGAGACCCAGTACTTC. It is translated as CSARPGTSGGETQYF.

This clonotype was detected ten times or more. The junction differs from germline at one of its ends, possibly a read error. This sequence joins TRBV7-2 and TRBJ2-7; no definite D call. Germline loops: CDR1 SGHTA, CDR2 FQGNSA. The CDR3 is made up of 13 amino acids. CDR3 DNA sequence: TGTGCCAGCAGCCCCCGGATCTCCCACGAGCAGTACTTC. It yields the protein CASSPRISHEQYF. The whole variable domain, filled in from reference TRBV7-2 and TRBJ2-7, reads GAGVSQSPSNKVTEKGKDVELRCDPISGHTALYWYRQSLGQGLEFLIYFQGNSAPDKSGLPSDRFSAERTGGSVSTLTIQRTQQEDSAVYLCASSPRISHEQYFGPGTRLTVT.

This clonotype has ten or more counts. V usage is TRBV6-5 and J usage is TRBJ2-7; D gene uncertain. This CDR3 is built from 11 residues. V shed 2 bases and J shed 3 bases, with 2 bases lying between them. From germline, CDR1 is MNHEY and CDR2 SVGAGI. Written as DNA, the CDR3 is TGTGCCAGCAGTTACAACTACGAGCAGTACTTC. As protein: CASSYNYEQYF.

There are many counts of this clonotype. The genes are TRBV20-1 and TRBJ2-5, with D possibly matching TRBD2 (7 bases). With 6 bases removed from V and 3 bases from J, the gap between germline ends came to 20 bases. CDR3 size: 15 residues. CDR1 DFQATT and CDR2 SNEGSKA come from the germline V gene (reference sequence). This CDR3 reads CSASRLGGAEETQYF. In DNA form, the CDR3 reads TGCAGTGCCAGTCGTCTGGGGGGGGCCGAAGAGACCCAGTACTTC.

This clonotype was counted many times. The chain employs TRBV5-5 and TRBJ1-6; 9 bases fit TRBD1. CDR1 and CDR2 (germline): SGHKS, YYEKEE (reference sequence). The CDR3 extends over 15 amino acids. V gave up 0 bases and J gave up 10 bases; unmatched junction bases: 5. CDR3 sequence: CASSLVGQGNSPLHF. The CDR3 DNA reads as TGTGCCAGCAGCTTGGTCGGACAGGGGAACTCACCCCTCCACTTT.

This clonotype showed up just a few times. This chain uses TRBV28 with TRBJ1-4; 7 bases are shared with TRBD1. The germline gives CDR1 MDHEN, CDR2 SYDVKM. The length of the CDR3 is 14 residues. V dropped 3 bases and J dropped 8; count of bases not matched to a gene: 6. CDR3 region: CASSLAGGEEKLFF. In nucleotides, the CDR3 is TGTGCCAGCAGTTTGGCAGGGGGAGAAGAAAAACTGTTTTTT.

This clonotype was counted ten times or more. The rearrangement uses TRBV20-1 and TRBJ2-1; 10 bases fit TRBD2. Looked up from germline, CDR1 is DFQATT and CDR2 is SNEGSKA (reference sequence). With V trimmed by 5 bases and J by 5 bases, 9 bases remained unmatched. The CDR3 contains 15 residues. DNA of the CDR3: TGCAGTGCTCGGGGTTTAGCGGGGGGAGACAATGAGCAGTTCTTC. Protein product: CSARGLAGGDNEQFF.

This clonotype was seen at least ten times. V usage is TRBV5-1 and J usage is TRBJ2-1; 8 nucleotides agree with TRBD2. There are 15 residues in the CDR3. After removal of 4 bases from V and 5 bases from J, the junction contained 8 bases not matched to a gene. Germline V gene lookup returns CDR1 SGHRS and CDR2 YFSETQ. CDR3 in amino acids: CASSITGTRHNEQFF. The CDR3 nucleotides are TGCGCCAGCAGCATTACCGGGACTAGACACAATGAGCAGTTCTTC.

This clonotype has ten or more counts. The rearrangement uses TRBV29-1 and TRBJ2-7; D call uncertain. Germline CDR1 reads SQVTM; CDR2 reads ANQGSEA. This CDR3 is built from 12 residues. The V gene lost 5 bases and the J gene lost 2 bases, with 10 bases spanning the gap. This CDR3 is CSVLSSPYEQYF. The CDR3 region has the DNA TGCAGCGTTTTGTCGTCACCCTACGAGCAGTACTTC.

Ten or more counts support this clonotype. The rearrangement links TRBV7-8 to TRBJ2-7, with D hard to call. CDR1 is SGHVS and CDR2 is FQNEAQ in the germline V gene. The V end lost 5 bases, the J end lost 2 bases, and 13 bases lay between the germline ends. This CDR3 has 14 amino acids. The CDR3 region is CASSLDRSAYEQYF. The DNA for the CDR3 is TGTGCCAGCAGCCTAGATCGCTCCGCCTACGAGCAGTACTTC.

This clonotype was detected many times. The chain is built from TRBV7-8 and TRBJ1-5; D is perhaps TRBD1 (5 bases). V shed 5 bases and J shed 5 bases, with 16 bases lying between them. This CDR3 spans 15 amino acids. Germline CDR1 is SGHVS and CDR2 is FQNEAQ. CDR3 residues: CASSAGRILDQPQHF. CDR3 nucleotide sequence: TGTGCCAGCAGCGCGGGACGGATCCTTGATCAGCCCCAGCATTTT. Based on the CDR3 plus reference TRBV7-8 and TRBJ1-5, the full variable domain is GAGVSQSPRYKVAKRGQDVALRCDPISGHVSLFWYQQALGQGPEFLTYFQNEAQLDKSGLPSDRFFAERPEGSVSTLKIQRTQQEDSAVYLCASSAGRILDQPQHFGDGTRLSIL.

This clonotype showed up just a few times. The chain joins TRBV15 to TRBJ2-2; D is possibly TRBD1 or TRBD2 (6 bases each). The germline gives CDR1 LNHNV, CDR2 YYDKDF (reference sequence). The CDR3 sequence is 15 residues long. V lost 5 bases, J lost 13 bases, and 23 bases lay in between. The DNA of the CDR3 is TGTGCCACCAGCCAAGAGGGGGGCGCAGGTTTGGGGCTGTTTTTT. Residues: CATSQEGGAGLGLFF.

This clonotype was detected once. A much more abundant neighbour one base away suggests this may be a read error. The chain uses TRBV20-1 and TRBJ2-2; 7 positions match TRBD1. With V trimmed by 7 bases and J by 4 bases, 15 bases remained unmatched. From germline, CDR1 is DFQATT and CDR2 SNEGSKA (reference sequence). There are 16 residues in the CDR3. CDR3 in DNA: TGCAGTGTTGAGACTGACAGGGCCCTTTCCACCGGGGAGCTGTTTTTT. It translates to CSVETDRALSTGELFF.

This clonotype appeared a few times. The rearrangement joins TRBV7-8 to TRBJ1-5; D ambiguous. Per germline, CDR1 SGHVS and CDR2 FQNEAQ. The CDR3 totals 14 residues. Trimming pared 7 bases from V and 0 bases from J, leaving 10 bases between. CDR3 loop: CASTPRYSNQPQHF. The DNA of the CDR3 is TGTGCCAGCACGCCCCGATATAGCAATCAGCCCCAGCATTTT.

The sample holds many counts of this clonotype. J is TRBJ2-3 and V is TRBV10-1, with TRBD2 matching 7 bases. Germline CDR1 is WNHNN and CDR2 is SYGVQD (reference sequence). This CDR3 region has 16 residues. The V gene end was trimmed by 4 bases and the J gene end by 0 bases; junction bases not matched to a gene: 7. CDR3 in DNA: TGCGCCAGCAGTGGTCTAGGGCGGGAGAGCACAGATACGCAGTATTTT. Translation gives CASSGLGRESTDTQYF.

This clonotype showed up just a few times. The chain combines TRBV10-3 with TRBJ1-2; D unclear. The CDR3 runs 13 residues. In germline, CDR1 is ENHRY, CDR2 SYGVKD. V gave up 4 bases and J gave up 3 bases, with 9 bases separating them. The CDR3 DNA reads as TGTGCCATCAGTGCGGGAGTGGACTATGGCTACACCTTC. Protein sequence: CAISAGVDYGYTF.

The chain carries TRBV5-1 and TRBJ2-7; no definite D call. This CDR3 comprises 15 residues. Germline V gene data show CDR1 as SGHRS and CDR2 as YFSETQ. With 0 bases removed from V and 0 bases from J, the gap between germline ends came to 10 bases. This CDR3 reads CASSLVQINSYEQYF. DNA for the CDR3: TGCGCCAGCAGCTTGGTTCAGATTAACTCCTACGAGCAGTACTTC.